This entry is about one T cell receptor (beta chain). This entry is derived from a study of T cells in Graves' hyperthyroidism and ophthalmopathy. Amplified TCR beta CDR3 regions derived from RNA transcripts. HTBI primers were the set used in a first-round RT-PCR of the TCR CDR3. MiXCR was run by TCRdb on the multiplex PCR reads, yielding one entry per CDR3 protein. Among a few hundred thousand distinct CDR3 sequences listed, roughly 50% were seen once. The CDR3 extends over 12 amino acids. Germline assignment: CDR1 MGHDK and CDR2 SYGVNS. V was clipped by 10 bases and J by 4 bases, with 14 bases between them.

The sample consisted of peripheral blood or thyroid tissue (not recorded which). The sequence was collected from a woman between 18 and 29 years old with Graves' hyperthyroidism. The V gene is TRBV25-1, the J gene TRBJ2-7, with D possibly matching TRBD1 (5 bases). CDR3 nucleotide sequence: TGTGCCATCGGACAAGGTAGATACGAGCAGTACTTC. This encodes CAIGQGRYEQYF.